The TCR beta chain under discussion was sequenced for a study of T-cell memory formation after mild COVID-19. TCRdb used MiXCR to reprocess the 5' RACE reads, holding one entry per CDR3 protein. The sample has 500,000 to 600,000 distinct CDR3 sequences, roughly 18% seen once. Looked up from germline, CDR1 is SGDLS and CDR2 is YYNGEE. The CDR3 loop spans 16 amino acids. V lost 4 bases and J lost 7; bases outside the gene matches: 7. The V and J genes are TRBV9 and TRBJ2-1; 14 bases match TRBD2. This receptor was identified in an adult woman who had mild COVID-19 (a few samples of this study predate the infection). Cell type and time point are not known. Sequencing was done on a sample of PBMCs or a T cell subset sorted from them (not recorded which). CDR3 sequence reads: CASSTSTSGRANEQFF. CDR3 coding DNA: TGTGCCAGCAGCACCTCGACTAGCGGGAGGGCAAATGAGCAGTTCTTC.